These T cell receptor beta chains were read from a single sample in a study of blood T cells in healthy people across ages. TCRdb re-called the 5' RACE reads with MiXCR, one entry per CDR3 protein. The sample yields about 1.8 million distinct CDR3 sequences, around 48% seen once. The specimen sequenced was blood. These receptors came from a woman aged 40 to 50 in good health. The CDR3 runs from the conserved cysteine through the conserved F or W. The D gene is left open where the match is weak. Rows give clone size only sometimes, using once, few, many, or a class for an expanded clone.

CDR3aa,CDR3nt,len,abundance,d_gene,v_gene,j_gene
CASTQGQWMREQYF,TGTGCCAGCACCCAAGGACAGTGGATGAGGGAGCAGTACTTC,14,few,.,TRBV6-2/TRBV6-3,TRBJ2-7
CASSLVNRAGRSPLHF,TGTGCCAGCAGCTTAGTGAACAGGGCAGGGAGGTCACCCCTCCACTTT,16,.,.,TRBV7-2,TRBJ1-6
CASRCRLRTDTQYF,TGTGCCAGCAGATGCAGGTTGAGAACAGATACGCAGTATTTT,14,.,.,TRBV12-3/TRBV12-4,TRBJ2-3
CASSRSDRAGSYNSPLHF,TGTGCCAGCAGCCGATCGGACAGGGCTGGCTCCTATAATTCACCCCTCCACTTT,18,few,TRBD1,TRBV7-2,TRBJ1-6
CASSEVGREQYF,TGTGCCAGCAGTGAAGTTGGACGCGAGCAGTACTTC,12,.,.,TRBV6-1,TRBJ2-7
CASSSHRGQGVKETQYF,TGTGCCAGCAGCTCTCACCGGGGACAGGGGGTGAAAGAGACCCAGTACTTC,17,.,TRBD1,TRBV7-4,TRBJ2-5
CASNLRGLLGSGANVLTF,TGTGCCAGCAACCTACGGGGACTACTGGGCTCTGGGGCCAACGTCCTGACTTTC,18,many,TRBD2,TRBV6-2/TRBV6-3,TRBJ2-6
CASEMTRGADTQYF,TGTGCCAGTGAAATGACGAGGGGCGCAGATACGCAGTATTTT,14,.,.,TRBV6-6,TRBJ2-3
CASSFASGTYEQYF,TGTGCCAGCAGTTTCGCTAGCGGTACCTACGAGCAGTACTTC,14,few,TRBD2,TRBV6-2/TRBV6-3,TRBJ2-7
CASSLELESDTQYF,TGTGCCAGCAGCTTAGAATTAGAGTCAGATACGCAGTATTTT,14,.,.,TRBV13,TRBJ2-3
CASRQVQGRETQYF,TGTGCCAGCAGACAAGTACAGGGCCGAGAGACCCAGTACTTC,14,.,.,TRBV6-2/TRBV6-3,TRBJ2-5
CASSQGLVNQPQHF,TGCGCCAGCAGCCAAGGACTGGTCAATCAGCCCCAGCATTTT,14,.,.,TRBV4-3,TRBJ1-5
CASSQAPGHFNSPLHF,TGCGCCAGCAGCCAAGCCCCGGGACATTTTAATTCACCCCTCCACTTT,16,.,.,TRBV4-1,TRBJ1-6
CASSSLTANYGYTF,TGTGCCAGCAGCTCCCTGACAGCGAACTATGGCTACACCTTC,14,.,.,TRBV3-1,TRBJ1-2
CASSQEWGSGYTDTQYF,TGTGCCAGCAGCCAAGAATGGGGTAGCGGGTACACAGATACGCAGTATTTT,17,few,TRBD2,TRBV4-2,TRBJ2-3
CASSVETGRDTQYF,TGTGCCAGCAGCGTAGAGACCGGGAGGGATACGCAGTATTTT,14,once,TRBD2,TRBV9,TRBJ2-3
CASSHISGGGSRGNIQYF,TGTGCCAGCAGCCATATAAGCGGGGGGGGTTCTCGCGGGAACATTCAGTACTTC,18,.,TRBD2,TRBV4-2,TRBJ2-4
CASRKTPWDTEAFF,TGTGCCAGCAGGAAGACACCCTGGGACACTGAAGCTTTCTTT,14,.,.,TRBV6-1,TRBJ1-1
CASSEGHSFYEQYF,TGTGCCAGCAGTGAAGGACACAGCTTCTACGAGCAGTACTTC,14,.,.,TRBV2,TRBJ2-7
CASRYVGLTGGIPGTEAFF,TGCGCCAGCAGATACGTGGGGCTGACAGGGGGGATCCCGGGGACTGAAGCTTTCTTT,19,.,TRBD1,TRBV5-1,TRBJ1-1
CSARDHRQPQALGWYF,TGCAGTGCTAGGGATCACCGACAGCCTCAGGCTTTGGGGTGGTACTTC,16,.,.,TRBV20-1,TRBJ2-5
CASSRGSEVYNSPLHF,TGTGCCAGCAGTCGGGGGTCCGAGGTTTATAATTCACCCCTCCACTTT,16,once,.,TRBV6-5,TRBJ1-6
CASSASGGVGNEQYF,TGTGCCAGCAGCGCAAGCGGGGGGGTTGGAAATGAGCAGTACTTC,15,.,TRBD2,TRBV13,TRBJ2-7
CATSDPSKDRSGANVLTF,TGTGCCACCAGTGACCCATCGAAGGACCGCTCTGGGGCCAACGTCCTGACTTTC,18,.,.,TRBV24-1,TRBJ2-6
CASIATQDLTDTQYF,TGTGCCAGCATAGCAACACAGGACCTCACAGATACGCAGTATTTT,15,few,.,TRBV27,TRBJ2-3
CSARDYGVEGGPPKNIQYF,TGCAGTGCTAGAGATTATGGGGTGGAAGGTGGTCCGCCGAAAAACATTCAGTACTTC,19,.,.,TRBV20-1,TRBJ2-4
CASSDLAVYNEQFF,TGTGCCAGCAGTGATTTGGCGGTCTACAATGAGCAGTTCTTC,14,.,.,TRBV6-1,TRBJ2-1
CSVISTGEHTEAFF,TGCAGCGTGATATCTACAGGAGAGCACACTGAAGCTTTCTTT,14,few,.,TRBV29-1,TRBJ1-1
CASTHLTSGTDEQFF,TGTGCCAGCACCCACCTCACTAGCGGGACCGATGAGCAGTTCTTC,15,.,TRBD2,TRBV7-2,TRBJ2-1
CATRQPSYNEQFF,TGTGCCACCAGACAGCCCTCCTACAATGAGCAGTTCTTC,13,few,.,TRBV28,TRBJ2-1
CASSTRTYGYTF,TGTGCCAGTAGCACACGAACATATGGCTACACCTTC,12,.,.,TRBV19,TRBJ1-2
CASISGQIRGEQYF,TGTGCCAGCATCTCAGGACAGATACGAGGGGAGCAGTACTTC,14,.,.,TRBV12-3/TRBV12-4,TRBJ2-7
CSVVGGVGYEQYF,TGCAGCGTTGTGGGGGGGGTTGGATACGAGCAGTACTTC,13,few,TRBD2,TRBV29-1,TRBJ2-7
CASSENDLSNQPQHF,TGTGCCAGCAGTGAAAACGACCTGAGCAATCAGCCCCAGCATTTT,15,.,.,TRBV2,TRBJ1-5
CASSSSGTEYVGVNSPLHF,TGTGCCAGCAGTTCTTCCGGGACAGAATATGTCGGCGTTAATTCACCCCTCCACTTT,19,few,TRBD1,TRBV6-2/TRBV6-3,TRBJ1-6
CASSSDRVGDTQYF,TGTGCCAGCAGCTCGGACAGGGTAGGAGATACGCAGTATTTT,14,.,TRBD1,TRBV13,TRBJ2-3
CASSLVRVEETQYF,TGTGCCAGCAGCTTAGTGCGAGTAGAAGAGACCCAGTACTTC,14,.,.,TRBV7-2,TRBJ2-5
CSASRYNYGYTF,TGCAGTGCTAGCCGATACAACTATGGCTACACCTTC,12,few,.,TRBV20-1,TRBJ1-2
CASSPGGQSYGYTF,TGCGCCAGCAGCCCTGGAGGACAGAGCTATGGCTACACCTTC,14,few,.,TRBV4-3,TRBJ1-2
CASSSSQGGRFYNEQFF,TGTGCCAGCAGTTCTTCCCAGGGGGGCCGGTTTTACAATGAGCAGTTCTTC,17,.,.,TRBV7-8,TRBJ2-1
CASSPCGGAYEQYF,TGTGCCAGCAGCCCTTGCGGGGGGGCTTATGAGCAGTACTTC,14,.,TRBD2,TRBV3-1,TRBJ2-7
CASSLPSLGTEAFF,TGTGCCAGCAGTCTTCCCTCGTTAGGCACTGAAGCTTTCTTT,14,.,.,TRBV12-3/TRBV12-4,TRBJ1-1
CASSSWTGGHSTDTQYF,TGTGCCAGCAGCTCCTGGACAGGGGGCCATAGCACAGATACGCAGTATTTT,17,.,TRBD1,TRBV13,TRBJ2-3
CASSHFKGEQYF,TGTGCCAGCAGCCATTTCAAGGGCGAGCAGTACTTC,12,.,.,TRBV13,TRBJ2-7
CASSWTDRGANVLTF,TGTGCCAGCAGTTGGACCGACCGGGGGGCCAACGTCCTGACTTTC,15,few,.,TRBV6-2/TRBV6-3,TRBJ2-6
CASSHQGSETQYF,TGCGCCAGCAGCCACCAGGGGTCGGAGACCCAGTACTTC,13,.,.,TRBV4-1,TRBJ2-5
CATRQGPEDIQYF,TGTGCCACACGTCAGGGGCCCGAGGACATTCAGTACTTC,13,.,.,TRBV18,TRBJ2-4
CASSYFQGKAYEQYF,TGTGCCAGCAGTTACTTCCAGGGGAAGGCCTACGAGCAGTACTTC,15,.,.,TRBV6-6,TRBJ2-7
CASSPDGLDGNEQFF,TGTGCCAGCAGCCCAGATGGACTAGATGGCAATGAGCAGTTCTTC,15,.,TRBD2,TRBV7-3,TRBJ2-1